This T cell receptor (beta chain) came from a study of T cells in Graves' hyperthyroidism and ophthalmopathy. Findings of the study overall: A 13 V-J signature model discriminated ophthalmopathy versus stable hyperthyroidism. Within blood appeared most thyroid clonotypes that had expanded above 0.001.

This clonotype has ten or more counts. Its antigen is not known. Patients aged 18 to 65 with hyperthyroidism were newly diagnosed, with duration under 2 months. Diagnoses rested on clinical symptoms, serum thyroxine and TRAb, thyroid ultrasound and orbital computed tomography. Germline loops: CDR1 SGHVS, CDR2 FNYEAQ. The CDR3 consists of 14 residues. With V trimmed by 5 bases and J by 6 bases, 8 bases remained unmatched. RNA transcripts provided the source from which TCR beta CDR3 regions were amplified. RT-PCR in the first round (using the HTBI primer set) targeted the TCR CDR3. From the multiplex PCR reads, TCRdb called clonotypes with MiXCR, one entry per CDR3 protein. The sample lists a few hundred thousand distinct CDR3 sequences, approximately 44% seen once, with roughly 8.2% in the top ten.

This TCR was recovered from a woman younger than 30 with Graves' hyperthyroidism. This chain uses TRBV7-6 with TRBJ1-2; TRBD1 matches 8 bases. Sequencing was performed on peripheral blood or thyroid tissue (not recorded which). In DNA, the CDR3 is TGTGCCAGCAGCCAGGGGCAGGGGGCAAATGGCTACACCTTC. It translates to CASSQGQGANGYTF.